This T cell receptor beta chain was retrieved from a study of early T cells in non-severe SARS-CoV-2 infection. Background on the study: Sequencing of bulk RNA from unsorted whole blood was done, without chain pairing. Findings and caveats of the study: VDJdb-based annotation leaned toward anti-spike CD8 responses and missed private and CD4 specificities.

Attached unique molecular identifiers marked individual cDNA molecules. TCRdb reprocessed the 5' RACE reads with MiXCR, giving one entry per CDR3 protein. The sample holds tens of thousands of distinct CDR3 sequences; about a sixth are singletons and the top ten take roughly 12%. This clonotype showed up just a few times. As yet, its antigen is unknown. The V segment lost 2 bases and the J segment 0 bases; nucleotides outside the gene matches: 13. This CDR3 spans 19 amino acids. The receptor was isolated from an adult who was a healthcare worker with PCR-confirmed SARS-CoV-2 infection or an uninfected control (not recorded which). The chain joins TRBV12-3 or TRBV12-4 to TRBJ2-1; 7 nucleotides agree with TRBD2. The specimen was whole blood. Here the CDR3 reads CASSLNLPSGKSSYNEQFF. The CDR3 nucleotides are TGTGCCAGCAGTTTAAACCTCCCCAGCGGGAAAAGCTCCTACAATGAGCAGTTCTTC.